These T cell receptor beta chains were read from a single sample in a study of tumor-infiltrating lymphocytes in primary liver carcinoma. TCRdb redid the calling of the multiplex PCR reads with MiXCR, one entry per CDR3 protein. Of about 120,000 distinct CDR3 sequences detected, less than 75% appear once; the ten largest clones hold around 8.1%. The sample consisted of tumor-adjacent normal liver tissue. These receptors were taken from an older woman with primary liver carcinoma and hepatitis B virus infection. CDR3s include the opening cysteine and the closing phenylalanine or tryptophan. A D gene is named only where the DNA matches it firmly. Some rows mark clone size as missing; the rest say once, few, many or name a class of expanded clone.

>TRBD1|TRBJ2-1|TRBV27|-
TGTGCCAGCAGTTTAGTGACCAGGGGGAATGAGCAGTTCTTC
CASSLVTRGNEQFF
>TRBD2|TRBJ2-1|TRBV6-6|few
TGTGCCACGCGTCCTCCGGGGGGGGGTGGGCAGTTCTTC
CATRPPGGGGQFF
>TRBD2|TRBJ2-4|TRBV6-1|-
TGTGCCAACATTGAAGAGGCAAGCGAGAGGACTAGCGCCAAAAACATTCAGTACTTC
CANIEEASERTSAKNIQYF
>-|TRBJ1-2|TRBV6-5|-
TGTGCCAACAGTTACGACGGCGGTGGATCGGACGGCTACACCTTC
CANSYDGGGSDGYTF
>-|TRBJ2-7|TRBV5-1|many
TGCGCCAGCAGCTTGGTGGCGGGACGGGACGAGCAGTACTTC
CASSLVAGRDEQYF
>TRBD2|TRBJ2-1|TRBV6-1|-
TGTGCCAGCAGGCTCCGGACTAGCGGGACGAAACCCGCCTCCTACAATGAGCAGTTCTTC
CASRLRTSGTKPASYNEQFF
>-|TRBJ2-2|TRBV28|few
TGTGCCAGCAGTCTCCCCGCACCGAACACCGGGGAGCTGTTTTTT
CASSLPAPNTGELFF
>-|TRBJ2-1|TRBV6-1|once
TGTGTCAGCAGTGACCGGGCTGGGGGTGAGCAGTTCTTC
CVSSDRAGGEQFF
>-|TRBJ1-2|TRBV6-6|-
TGTGCCAGCAGTTACGGGAACAGAGGCTACACCTTC
CASSYGNRGYTF
>TRBD2|TRBJ2-3|TRBV10-3|few
TGTGCCATCAGTGAGTCAGGACTAGCGGGAGATACGCAGTATTTT
CAISESGLAGDTQYF
>-|TRBJ1-5|TRBV14|-
TGTGTCAGCAGCCAAGATGGGAGCAATCAGCCCCAGCATTTT
CVSSQDGSNQPQHF
>TRBD1|TRBJ2-7|TRBV10-2|many
TGCGCCAGCACCACACCCCCAGGGGGCGGCTCCTACGAGCAGTACTTC
CASTTPPGGGSYEQYF
>TRBD1|TRBJ2-2|TRBV7-9|many
TGTGCCAGCACCCTCGGACAGGGCCCCGGGGAGCTGTTTTTT
CASTLGQGPGELFF
>TRBD1|TRBJ1-1|TRBV6-5|-
TGTGCCAGCAGATTCGACAGGGAAAGGCCTGAAGCTTTATTC
CASRFDRERPEALF
>-|TRBJ1-2|TRBV11-2|once
TGTGCCAGCGGCTTAAGTGGGCGGGGCTATGGCTGCACTTTC
CASGLSGRGYGCTF
>TRBD1|TRBJ2-5|TRBV28|many
TGTGCCAGCAGTTCCCGACAGGGAACCACGGGGTGGGACAGGTACTTC
CASSSRQGTTGWDRYF
>TRBD1|TRBJ2-5|TRBV6-6|-
TGTGACAGCAGTCCAGGGACAGGGAGAGTTAAAGAGACCCAATACTTC
CDSSPGTGRVKETQYF
>-|TRBJ2-3|TRBV6-1|-
TGTGCCAGCAGGCCGAGGAGGCGGGAGGAAGGGATGGGGACAGGTACGCAGTATTTT
CASRPRRREEGMGTGTQYF
>TRBD2|TRBJ2-1|TRBV5-1|many
TGCGCCAGCAGCTTAGCGGGAGTGGATGAGCAGTTCTTC
CASSLAGVDEQFF
>-|TRBJ2-3|TRBV29-1|-
TGCAGCCTTATCTTTTCCGGCAGAAGCACAGATACGCAGTATTTT
CSLIFSGRSTDTQYF
>TRBD1|TRBJ1-2|TRBV6-6|-
TGTGCCAGTAGTTACTATAGGGGACAGAGGGAATATGGCTACACCTTC
CASSYYRGQREYGYTF
>TRBD1|TRBJ1-2|TRBV28|once
TGTGCCAGCAGTGAGCAGGACAGGGTAAATAACTATGGCTACACCTTC
CASSEQDRVNNYGYTF
>-|TRBJ2-3|TRBV12-3/TRBV12-4|-
TGTGTCAGCAATTCGAGTGGCCCAGATACGCAGTATTTT
CVSNSSGPDTQYF
>-|TRBJ1-1|TRBV19|-
TGTGCCAGTAGTTGGGGGTCGAGGACTGAAGCTTTCTTT
CASSWGSRTEAFF
>-|TRBJ1-1|TRBV5-1|many
TGCGCCAGCAGCTTGGCACGGGCTAACACTGAAGCTTTCTTT
CASSLARANTEAFF
>-|TRBJ2-7|TRBV29-1|-
TGCAGCATTCGAGGGATGGGTGACAAGCAGTACTTC
CSIRGMGDKQYF
>TRBD1|TRBJ1-6|TRBV12-3/TRBV12-4|-
TGTGCCATCAAGTCACAGGGGTATAATTCACCCCACCACTTT
CAIKSQGYNSPHHF
>TRBD2|TRBJ2-1|TRBV5-1|many
TGCGCCAGCAGCTTGGCGGGAGGGGGGTCCTACAATGAGCAGTTCTTC
CASSLAGGGSYNEQFF
>TRBD2|TRBJ2-1|TRBV11-2|medium-sized
TGTGCCAGCAGCGGGACTAGCGGTTACAATGAGCAGTTCTTC
CASSGTSGYNEQFF
>-|TRBJ2-1|TRBV29-1|-
-
CSVVAGGSLF
>TRBD2|TRBJ2-3|TRBV4-2|many
TGTGCCAGCTTAGGGCCCAGGGTAGCGGGAGGAAAAGATACGCAGTATTTT
CASLGPRVAGGKDTQYF
>-|TRBJ1-1|TRBV5-6|-
TGTGTCAGCAGCCCCGCCGGGTCGGGGAACACTGAAGCTTTCTTT
CVSSPAGSGNTEAFF